Listed below are T cell receptor beta chains from one sample, sequenced in a study of T cell clones after liver transplantation. Here immunoSEQ multiplex PCR was the method, and the copy in TCRdb shows in-frame clones only, minus some. The sample has tens of thousands of clones, roughly 90% seen once. The specimen was CD4+ T cells from blood, collected before liver transplant. The receptor source for this set is a human donor who received a liver transplant. Each CDR3 is given with its conserved first and last residue. A D gene is named only where the DNA matches it firmly. Some rows have no size entry. The others give once, few or many, or a class for an expanded clone.

size: few
length: 13
J: TRBJ1-1
D: NA
V: TRBV5-4
CDR3: CASSRQDNTEAFF
DNA: TGTGCCAGCAGCCGACAGGATAACACTGAAGCTTTCTTT

size: NA
length: 11
J: TRBJ2-7
D: TRBD1
V: TRBV2
CDR3: CAGQGAQEQYF
DNA: TGTGCCGGTCAGGGGGCCCAAGAGCAGTACTTC

size: NA
length: 15
J: TRBJ2-5
D: NA
V: TRBV10-3
CDR3: CAISESLGNQETQYF
DNA: TGTGCCATCAGTGAGTCGTTAGGGAACCAAGAGACCCAGTACTTC

size: NA
length: 15
J: TRBJ1-3
D: TRBD1
V: TRBV11-3
CDR3: CASSFGTGAGNTIYF
DNA: TGTGCCAGCAGCTTTGGGACAGGGGCTGGAAACACCATATATTTT

size: NA
length: 15
J: TRBJ1-2
D: NA
V: TRBV7-3
CDR3: CASTLGDLSDLGYTF
DNA: TGTGCCAGCACCCTAGGGGACCTTTCCGACCTTGGCTACACCTTC

size: NA
length: 15
J: TRBJ1-1
D: TRBD1
V: TRBV6-1
CDR3: CASSALTGGVTEAFF
DNA: TGTGCCAGCAGTGCCTTGACAGGGGGCGTCACTGAAGCTTTCTTT

size: NA
length: 11
J: TRBJ1-1
D: NA
V: TRBV5-1
CDR3: CASSSGTLAFF
DNA: TGCGCCAGCAGTTCAGGGACTCTGGCTTTCTTT

size: NA
length: 13
J: TRBJ1-2
D: TRBD1
V: TRBV28
CDR3: CASSYRGPLGYTF
DNA: TGTGCCAGCAGTTACAGGGGGCCCCTTGGCTACACCTTC

size: NA
length: 15
J: TRBJ2-2
D: NA
V: TRBV6-5
CDR3: CASSGSRDYTGELFF
DNA: TGTGCCAGCAGTGGCTCCCGGGACTACACCGGGGAGCTGTTTTTT

size: NA
length: 15
J: TRBJ2-7
D: NA
V: TRBV21-1
CDR3: CASSPRTNVPYEQYF
DNA: TGTGCCAGCAGCCCCCGGACCAACGTTCCCTACGAGCAGTACTTC

size: NA
length: 17
J: TRBJ1-2
D: NA
V: TRBV27
CDR3: CASSFSVGAAYLGGYTF
DNA: TGTGCCAGCAGTTTTTCAGTCGGGGCTGCTTACCTGGGTGGCTACACCTTC

size: NA
length: 15
J: TRBJ1-3
D: NA
V: TRBV11-2
CDR3: CASSLEGTIGNTIYF
DNA: TGTGCCAGCAGCTTAGAAGGGACCATCGGAAACACCATATATTTT

size: NA
length: 15
J: TRBJ1-1
D: TRBD1
V: TRBV4-2
CDR3: CASSQETGGNTEAFF
DNA: TGTGCCAGCAGCCAAGAGACAGGGGGAAACACTGAAGCTTTCTTT

size: once
length: 14
J: TRBJ2-2
D: TRBD1
V: TRBV27
CDR3: CASRDRGSAGELFF
DNA: TGTGCCAGCAGGGACAGGGGATCCGCCGGGGAGCTGTTTTTT

size: NA
length: 14
J: TRBJ2-7
D: TRBD1
V: TRBV19
CDR3: CASGDRGIPYEQYF
DNA: TGTGCCAGTGGGGACAGGGGAATCCCCTACGAGCAGTACTTC

size: NA
length: 16
J: TRBJ1-2
D: NA
V: TRBV15
CDR3: CATSRGSFGAQSGYTF
DNA: TGTGCCACCAGCAGGGGATCATTCGGGGCTCAGTCAGGCTACACCTTC

size: NA
length: 14
J: TRBJ2-5
D: NA
V: TRBV11-3
CDR3: CASSLGGFEETQYF
DNA: TGTGCCAGCAGCTTAGGGGGTTTCGAAGAGACCCAGTACTTC

size: NA
length: 12
J: TRBJ1-2
D: NA
V: TRBV7-2
CDR3: CASSRTAYGYTF
DNA: TGTGCCAGCAGCCGGACTGCGTATGGCTACACCTTC

size: NA
length: 14
J: TRBJ2-2
D: NA
V: TRBV27
CDR3: CASSPGRGTGELFF
DNA: TGTGCCAGCAGTCCAGGACGGGGCACCGGGGAGCTGTTTTTT

size: NA
length: 12
J: TRBJ2-3
D: NA
V: TRBV2
CDR3: CASTGGTDTQYF
DNA: TGTGCCAGCACAGGGGGCACAGATACGCAGTATTTT

size: NA
length: 14
J: TRBJ1-4
D: TRBD1
V: TRBV10-3
CDR3: CAIRAGGDGEKLFF
DNA: TGTGCCATCAGGGCAGGGGGAGACGGAGAAAAACTGTTTTTT

size: NA
length: 16
J: TRBJ2-2
D: NA
V: TRBV5-1
CDR3: CASSLGPGSLTGELFF
DNA: TGCGCCAGCAGCTTGGGGCCGGGAAGTCTTACCGGGGAGCTGTTTTTT

size: NA
length: 14
J: TRBJ1-2
D: TRBD1
V: TRBV2
CDR3: CASIEGRGNYGYTF
DNA: TGTGCCAGCATAGAGGGCAGGGGGAACTATGGCTACACCTTC

size: NA
length: 14
J: TRBJ1-4
D: NA
V: TRBV18
CDR3: CASSQRQDPRKLFF
DNA: TGTGCCAGCTCACAACGACAGGACCCGAGGAAACTGTTTTTT

size: NA
length: 15
J: TRBJ2-1
D: NA
V: TRBV6-5
CDR3: CASSYAGNSYNEQFF
DNA: TGTGCCAGCAGTTACGCGGGCAACTCCTACAATGAGCAGTTCTTC

size: NA
length: 11
J: TRBJ2-2
D: NA
V: TRBV29-1
CDR3: CSVLNTGELFF
DNA: TGCAGCGTTCTCAACACCGGGGAGCTGTTTTTT

size: NA
length: 14
J: TRBJ1-4
D: TRBD1
V: TRBV29-1
CDR3: CSVALTGIGEKLFF
DNA: TGCAGCGTGGCCCTGACAGGGATCGGGGAAAAACTGTTTTTT

size: NA
length: 15
J: TRBJ1-1
D: NA
V: TRBV5-1
CDR3: CASSLGAGLNTEAFF
DNA: TGCGCCAGCAGCCTCGGGGCAGGGCTGAACACTGAAGCTTTCTTT

size: NA
length: 19
J: TRBJ2-6
D: NA
V: TRBV7-3
CDR3: CASSLMANDPTSGANVLTF
DNA: TGTGCCAGCAGCTTAATGGCGAACGATCCCACCTCTGGGGCCAACGTCCTGACTTTC

size: NA
length: 14
J: TRBJ1-5
D: NA
V: TRBV19
CDR3: CASSILQGGQPQHF
DNA: TGTGCCAGTAGTATACTACAGGGCGGCCAGCCCCAGCATTTT

size: NA
length: 12
J: TRBJ2-5
D: NA
V: TRBV6-1
CDR3: CASSVQGETQYF
DNA: TGTGCCAGCAGTGTCCAGGGAGAGACCCAGTACTTC

size: NA
length: 16
J: TRBJ2-1
D: NA
V: TRBV4-3
CDR3: CASSPIHGGLYNEQFF
DNA: TGCGCCAGCAGCCCCATACATGGGGGGCTGTACAATGAGCAGTTCTTC

size: once
length: 17
J: TRBJ2-2
D: TRBD2
V: TRBV19
CDR3: CASSIFSGRANTGELFF
DNA: TGTGCCAGTAGTATTTTTAGCGGGCGCGCGAACACCGGGGAGCTGTTTTTT

size: few
length: 11
J: TRBJ2-7
D: NA
V: TRBV11-2
CDR3: CASSLDYEQYF
DNA: TGTGCCAGCAGCTTAGACTACGAGCAGTACTTC

size: NA
length: 15
J: TRBJ2-1
D: TRBD2
V: TRBV2
CDR3: CASTPRGLAVNEQFF
DNA: TGTGCCAGCACCCCCCGCGGACTAGCTGTCAATGAGCAGTTCTTC

size: NA
length: 14
J: TRBJ2-7
D: NA
V: TRBV18
CDR3: CASSPRGRGWAQYF
DNA: TGTGCCAGCTCACCTCGGGGAAGGGGATGGGCGCAGTACTTC

size: NA
length: 14
J: TRBJ2-7
D: NA
V: TRBV27
CDR3: CASSSSGGPYEQYF
DNA: TGTGCCAGCAGTTCATCCGGGGGTCCCTACGAGCAGTACTTC

size: NA
length: 14
J: TRBJ2-1
D: NA
V: TRBV7-7
CDR3: CASSLDPSYNEQFF
DNA: TGTGCTAGCAGCTTAGACCCTAGCTACAATGAGCAGTTCTTC

size: NA
length: 15
J: TRBJ2-7
D: TRBD1
V: TRBV4-1
CDR3: CASSQPGQSSYEQYF
DNA: TGCGCCAGCAGCCAACCGGGACAGAGCTCCTACGAGCAGTACTTC

size: NA
length: 12
J: TRBJ2-5
D: NA
V: TRBV6-5
CDR3: CASNGAQETQYF
DNA: TGTGCCAGCAACGGGGCTCAAGAGACCCAGTACTTC

size: NA
length: 15
J: TRBJ1-1
D: NA
V: TRBV30
CDR3: CAWTKKAGSDTEAFF
DNA: TGTGCCTGGACCAAAAAGGCAGGGTCGGACACTGAAGCTTTCTTT

size: NA
length: 19
J: TRBJ2-2
D: NA
V: TRBV4-2
CDR3: CASSQDLVGRGVNTGELFF
DNA: TGTGCCAGCAGCCAAGATCTCGTGGGGAGAGGGGTGAACACCGGGGAGCTGTTTTTT

size: NA
length: 14
J: TRBJ1-3
D: NA
V: TRBV6-5
CDR3: CASSSRASGNTIYF
DNA: TGTGCCAGCAGTTCTCGTGCCTCTGGAAACACCATATATTTT

size: NA
length: 13
J: TRBJ1-1
D: TRBD1
V: TRBV30
CDR3: CAWSHDRGGEAFF
DNA: TGTGCCTGGAGTCATGACAGGGGTGGTGAAGCTTTCTTT

size: NA
length: 16
J: TRBJ2-1
D: NA
V: TRBV29-1
CDR3: CSVEDRYGDSYNEQFF
DNA: TGCAGCGTTGAAGATCGATACGGGGACTCCTACAATGAGCAGTTCTTC

size: NA
length: 14
J: TRBJ2-1
D: TRBD2
V: TRBV7-2
CDR3: CASSRMAGGGGEFF
DNA: TGTGCCAGCAGTCGAATGGCGGGAGGAGGGGGGGAGTTCTTC

size: once
length: 14
J: TRBJ2-2
D: NA
V: TRBV29-1
CDR3: CSVLAPPNTGELFF
DNA: TGCAGCGTTCTAGCGCCCCCGAACACCGGGGAGCTGTTTTTT

size: NA
length: 17
J: TRBJ2-1
D: TRBD1
V: TRBV6-1
CDR3: CASSENIGTGAGNEQFF
DNA: TGTGCCAGCAGTGAAAATATCGGGACAGGGGCTGGGAATGAGCAGTTCTTC

size: few
length: 13
J: TRBJ1-2
D: NA
V: TRBV11-1
CDR3: CASSLRDGRGYTF
DNA: TGTGCCAGCAGCCTCCGGGACGGCCGAGGCTACACCTTC

size: NA
length: 18
J: TRBJ2-1
D: NA
V: TRBV7-9
CDR3: CASSLADPGVTSYNEQFF
DNA: TGTGCCAGCAGCTTAGCGGATCCGGGGGTGACCTCCTACAATGAGCAGTTCTTC

size: NA
length: 14
J: TRBJ1-4
D: TRBD1
V: TRBV5-1
CDR3: CASSLTGGNEKLFF
DNA: TGCGCCAGCAGCCTAACAGGGGGCAATGAAAAACTGTTTTTT

size: NA
length: 16
J: TRBJ2-7
D: NA
V: TRBV5-1
CDR3: CASSFRVGGNSYEQYF
DNA: TGCGCCAGCAGCTTCAGGGTGGGAGGCAACTCCTACGAGCAGTACTTC

size: NA
length: 14
J: TRBJ1-2
D: TRBD1
V: TRBV28
CDR3: CASRYRDRAYGYTF
DNA: TGTGCCAGCAGGTACCGGGACAGGGCCTATGGCTACACCTTC

size: NA
length: 14
J: TRBJ2-7
D: NA
V: TRBV11-3
CDR3: CASSLPLSGSEQYF
DNA: TGTGCCAGCAGCTTACCGCTGTCGGGGTCCGAGCAGTACTTC

size: NA
length: 15
J: TRBJ2-3
D: TRBD1
V: TRBV6-5
CDR3: CASIDRTGSTDTQYF
DNA: TGTGCCAGCATAGACAGGACAGGGAGCACAGATACGCAGTATTTT